The 15 T cell receptor beta chains reported below all come from one sample, sequenced in a study of blood T cell repertoires in COVID-19. Only in-frame clones appear in the TCRdb table, and some are missing; sequencing was by immunoSEQ multiplex PCR. The sample carries about 250,000 clones, about 90% recorded once. Sequenced sample: PBMCs or T cells enriched from blood (not recorded which). The source is a woman between 18 and 29 years old who had recovered from COVID-19.

The CDR3 DNA reads TGCGCCAGCAGCTTCACCGGGACAGGGCGGACTGAAGCTTTCTTT. Its translation is CASSFTGTGRTEAFF. This rearrangement joins TRBV5-1 to TRBJ1-1; 9 bases agree with TRBD1. This CDR3 is built from 15 residues. V shed 2 bases and J 5 bases; nucleotides not matched to a gene: 7. Germline-derived CDR1 and CDR2 are SGHRS and YFSETQ.

The chain links TRBV5-1 to TRBJ2-3, with D maybe TRBD2 (8 bases). The CDR3 has 20 amino acids. CDR1 and CDR2 (germline): SGHRS, YFSETQ. V was trimmed by 3 bases and J by 0 bases, leaving 26 bases between them. The CDR3: CASSYRGSIYGGRSTDTQYF. In DNA form, the CDR3 reads TGCGCCAGCAGCTACAGGGGCTCGATCTATGGCGGGAGGAGCACAGATACGCAGTATTTT.

The table lists this clone with a count of one. The chain is built from TRBV6-1 and TRBJ1-5; no clear D. The CDR3 runs to 13 residues. In germline, CDR1 is MNHNS, CDR2 SASEGT. V shed 3 bases and J shed 4 bases, with 7 bases lying between them. CDR3 coding DNA: TGTGCCAGCAGTGACGACTTTAATCAGCCCCAGCATTTT. This encodes CASSDDFNQPQHF.

Concerning this clone itself: The junction differs from germline at one of its ends, possibly a read error. The chain couples TRBV12-3 or TRBV12-4 to TRBJ1-2, with D unclear. This CDR3 is built from 12 residues. CDR3 DNA: TGTGCCAGCAGTTTTTATACCTATAGCTACACCTTC. The encoded protein is CASSFYTYSYTF.

V usage is TRBV6-5 and J usage is TRBJ1-2; possibly TRBD1 for D (5 bases). The V end lost 5 bases, the J end lost 0 bases, and 10 bases lay between the germline ends. The CDR3 covers 14 residues. CDR1 and CDR2 (germline): MNHEY, SVGAGI. The CDR3 DNA reads as TGTGCCAGCAGTCCGACAGAAGCTAACTATGGCTACACCTTC. This translates into CASSPTEANYGYTF.

V usage is TRBV7-9 and J usage is TRBJ1-3; 7 nucleotides align to TRBD1. This CDR3 has 14 residues. Losses at the gene ends were 1 base for V and 5 bases for J; bases not matched to a gene: 2. CDR1 SEHNR and CDR2 FQNEAQ come from the germline V gene (reference sequence). This CDR3 is CASSLGGQRNTIYF. The CDR3 coding sequence is TGTGCCAGCAGCTTAGGGGGACAGAGAAACACCATATATTTT.

This clone was counted a few times. The gene calls are TRBV7-4 and TRBJ2-3; 10 positions agree with TRBD2. J gave up 2 bases and V 1 base, and 3 bases lay outside the gene matches. The CDR3 is 16 amino acids. Germline CDR1 is SGHVT and CDR2 is SQSDAQ. The CDR3: CASSLELAGNTDTQYF. CDR3 nucleotide sequence: TGTGCCAGCAGCTTAGAACTAGCGGGAAACACAGATACGCAGTATTTT.

This CDR3 is CASSLGGQGTGNTIYF. The CDR3 DNA sequence: TGCGCCAGCAGCTTGGGGGGACAGGGGACTGGAAACACCATATATTTT. J is TRBJ1-3 and V is TRBV5-1; 10 positions match TRBD1. Germline-derived CDR1 and CDR2 are SGHRS and YFSETQ. Trimming at V came to 0 bases and at J to 2 bases, leaving 2 bases not matched to a gene. The CDR3 is made up of 16 amino acids.

This clone was recorded only once. V and J are TRBV15 and TRBJ2-7; perhaps TRBD2 as D (5 bases). Germline values: CDR1 LNHNV, CDR2 YYDKDF (reference sequence). This CDR3 is 13 amino acids long. V lost 4 bases and J 2 bases, leaving 9 bases between the germline ends. This CDR3 reads CATSTSSTYEQYF. CDR3 nucleotides: TGTGCCACCAGCACCTCTAGCACCTACGAGCAGTACTTC.

The chain carries TRBV10-1 and TRBJ2-7; D may be TRBD1 (5 bases). The V end was cut by 7 bases, the J end by 2 bases, with 15 bases between. The V gene's germline CDR1 is WNHNN and CDR2 SYGVQD (reference sequence). CDR3 length: 14 residues. The CDR3 is CASNKQEDAYEQYF. The CDR3 region has the DNA TGCGCCAGCAATAAACAGGAAGACGCCTACGAGCAGTACTTC.

The chain joins TRBV7-9 to TRBJ1-2; no clear D gene. Germline loops: CDR1 SEHNR, CDR2 FQNEAQ (reference sequence). The CDR3 spans 11 residues. Trimming removed 4 bases from V and 8 bases from J, with 8 bases in between. Here the CDR3 DNA reads TGTGCCAGCAGCTACGAGGTCGGCTACACCTTC. Protein product: CASSYEVGYTF.

This chain connects TRBV5-4 to TRBJ2-5, with 7 bases matching TRBD1. Trimming cost V 2 bases and J 7 bases; bases outside gene matches: 14. This CDR3 region has 16 residues. Germline V gives CDR1 SGHNT, CDR2 YYREEE (reference sequence). The CDR3 DNA sequence: TGTGCCAGCAGCTTTCCGGGACAGTTAGCCTCGGGGACCCAGTACTTC. This encodes CASSFPGQLASGTQYF.

The V call is TRBV5-1, the J call TRBJ1-6; no clear D. Germline V gene lookup returns CDR1 SGHRS and CDR2 YFSETQ. This CDR3 is built from 16 residues. Between the trimmed V and J ends, which lost 4 bases and 0 bases, there was a span of 11 bases. CDR3 protein: CASSPSAGSYNSPLHF. CDR3 nucleotides: TGCGCCAGCAGCCCCTCGGCGGGCTCCTATAATTCACCCCTCCACTTT.

This clone showed up just once. The chain's CDR3 is CASSPPGWERGEAFF. The CDR3 DNA reads as TGTGCCAGCTCACCACCGGGCTGGGAAAGGGGTGAAGCTTTCTTT. The chain links TRBV18 to TRBJ1-1, with TRBD1 as a possible D gene (5 bases). Per the germline V gene, CDR1 is KGHSH and CDR2 is LQKENI. V was trimmed by 0 bases and J by 7 bases, leaving 15 bases between them. The CDR3 extends over 15 amino acids.

The V gene is TRBV19, the J gene TRBJ1-1; no firm D call. Per the germline V gene, CDR1 is LNHDA and CDR2 is SQIVND (reference sequence). The CDR3 has 14 residues. Trimming stripped 3 bases from V and 1 base from J, with 9 bases between. The CDR3 reads CASSIGSENTEAFF. CDR3 coding DNA: TGTGCCAGTAGTATTGGCAGTGAGAACACTGAAGCTTTCTTT.